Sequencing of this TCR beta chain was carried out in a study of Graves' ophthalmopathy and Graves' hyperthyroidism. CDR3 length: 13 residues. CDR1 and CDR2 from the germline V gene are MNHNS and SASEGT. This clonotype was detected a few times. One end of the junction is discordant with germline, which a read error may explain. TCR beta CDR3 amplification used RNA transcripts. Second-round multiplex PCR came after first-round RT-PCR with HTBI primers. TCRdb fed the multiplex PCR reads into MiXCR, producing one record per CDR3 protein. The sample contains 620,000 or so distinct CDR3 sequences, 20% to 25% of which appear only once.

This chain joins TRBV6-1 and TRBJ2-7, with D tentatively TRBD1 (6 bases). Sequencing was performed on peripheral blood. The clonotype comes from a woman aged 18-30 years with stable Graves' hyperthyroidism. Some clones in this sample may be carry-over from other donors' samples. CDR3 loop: CASTPTQGYEQYF. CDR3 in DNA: TGCGCCAGCACCCCCACACAGGGCTACGAGCAGTACTTC.